The source of this T cell receptor (beta chain) is a study of OX40 agonist ivuxolimab in advanced cancers. About the research overall: Patients with prior anti-PD-1, anti-PD-L1 or anti-CTLA-4 therapy were eligible; less than 50% had some.

General study points: Dose levels from 0.1 to 3.0 mg/kg saw CD4+ and CD8+ blood T cells expand clonally by week 6.

This clone was detected once. The target antigen is unknown. Measured with immunoSEQ multiplex PCR; TCRdb has only the in-frame clones, and not every one. The data contain tens of thousands of clones, about 86% of them seen just once; the ten biggest clones take up approximately 7%. If patients had autoimmune disease history or systemic immunosuppression, they were excluded. The TCR comes from an adult with an advanced solid tumor such as melanoma, head and neck, liver or kidney cancer. Sample: CD4+ or CD8+ T cells sorted from blood, taken in a trial of the OX40 agonist ivuxolimab.

The CDR3 region has the DNA TGTGCCAGCAGTGACCCGGGACAGGGGAAAGATACGCAGTATTTT. It specifies CASSDPGQGKDTQYF. The chain joins TRBV2 to TRBJ2-3; TRBD1 agrees at 10 bases. CDR1 and CDR2 (germline): SNHLY, FYNNEI. V lost 3 bases to trimming and J lost 5 bases; unmatched junction nucleotides: 5. This CDR3 region has 15 residues.